One sample yielded the 9 T cell receptor beta chains listed below, sequenced in a study of cytomegalovirus exposure and HLA in healthy donors. This PCR relied on a set of 60 Vbeta primers and 13 Jbeta primers. Sequencing was performed with immunoSEQ multiplex PCR; in TCRdb, only in-frame clones are kept and a portion is missing. The data show 200,000 to 300,000 clones, 82% seen once. Sequencing used PBMCs. Source of these receptors: a woman aged 40 to 50 in good health and CMV-seropositive.

This chain links TRBV5-4 with TRBJ1-1, with D maybe TRBD1 (6 bases). Trimming stripped 4 bases from V and 4 bases from J, with 14 bases between. This CDR3 region has 14 residues. CDR1 and CDR2 (germline): SGHNT, YYREEE (reference sequence). CDR3 DNA: TGTGCCAGCAGCCGCAGGGGTTCCGTCACTGAAGCTTTCTTT. This encodes CASSRRGSVTEAFF.

The rearrangement joins TRBV30 to TRBJ2-7, with TRBD1 as a possible D gene (8 bases). CDR1 GTSNPN and CDR2 SVGIG come from the germline V gene (reference sequence). Trimming pared 2 bases from V and 6 bases from J, leaving 23 bases between. The CDR3 runs 16 residues. This chain's CDR3 is CAWSRSPHRGGAEQYF. CDR3 coding DNA: TGTGCCTGGAGTCGAAGCCCCCACAGGGGGGGCGCCGAGCAGTACTTC.

The chain joins TRBV5-6 to TRBJ1-1; perhaps TRBD1 as D (5 bases). V was trimmed by 0 bases and J by 7 bases, leaving 10 bases between them. This CDR3 spans 13 amino acids. Per the germline V gene, CDR1 is SGHDT and CDR2 is YYEEEE. The CDR3, as DNA: TGTGCCAGCAGCTTGGGGGGCAGTAATGAAGCTTTCTTT. Residues: CASSLGGSNEAFF.

The rearrangement links TRBV5-4 to TRBJ2-3, with TRBD2 matching 13 bases. Germline assignment: CDR1 SGHNT and CDR2 YYREEE (reference sequence). Unmatched junction bases numbered 11, after V lost 3 bases and J lost 4 bases. The CDR3 sequence is 18 residues long. The CDR3 DNA follows: TGTGCCAGCAGCTCGGCTCGCCCGGGACTAGCGGGACCAGATACGCAGTATTTT. Its translation: CASSSARPGLAGPDTQYF. Combining the CDR3 with reference TRBV5-4 and TRBJ2-3 gives the whole variable domain ETGVTQSPTHLIKTRGQQVTLRCSSQSGHNTVSWYQQALGQGPQFIFQYYREEENGRGNFPPRFSGLQFPNYSSELNVNALELDDSALYLCASSSARPGLAGPDTQYFGPGTRLTVL.

The gene calls are TRBV5-1 and TRBJ2-7, with TRBD1 identical over 9 bases. The CDR3 loop spans 15 amino acids. Trimming at V came to 2 bases and at J to 0 bases, leaving 3 bases not matched to a gene. The V gene's germline CDR1 is SGHRS and CDR2 YFSETQ. The CDR3 region is CASSFLTGGSYEQYF. The CDR3 coding sequence is TGCGCCAGCAGCTTCTTGACAGGGGGCTCCTACGAGCAGTACTTC.

The rearrangement links TRBV6-1 to TRBJ1-3; D unresolved. This CDR3 region has 13 residues. The germline V and J ends were trimmed by 5 bases and 1 base, with 6 bases remaining between them. Germline lookup yields CDR1 MNHNS and CDR2 SASEGT. The CDR3 DNA is TGTGCCAGCAGTCGGTCGTCTGGAAACACCATATATTTT. Translating it yields CASSRSSGNTIYF.

The chain uses TRBV7-9 and TRBJ1-6; perhaps TRBD1 as D (5 bases). CDR1 and CDR2 (germline): SEHNR, FQNEAQ (reference sequence). V shed 3 bases and J shed 8 bases, with 11 bases lying between them. The CDR3 length is 14 residues. Here the CDR3 DNA reads TGTGCCAGCAGCTTGGGGGGGGACTATTCACCCCTCCACTTT. Translating gives CASSLGGDYSPLHF.

This clone has a single count. The chain combines TRBV9 with TRBJ1-2; D unclear. The CDR3 is 13 amino acids. Trimming took 2 bases from V and 8 from J, leaving 13 bases between them. Germline loops: CDR1 SGDLS, CDR2 YYNGEE. CDR3 bases: TGTGCCAGCAGCGTCTCCCCGGGATCAGGCTACACCTTC. Protein sequence: CASSVSPGSGYTF.

This chain joins TRBV5-3 and TRBJ1-3; 7 bases are shared with TRBD1. TRBV5-3 is filed as an ORF, its function uncertain. The V segment lost 10 bases and the J segment 0 bases; nucleotides outside the gene matches: 10. The CDR3 consists of 15 residues. This CDR3 reads CAGQFRDSSGNTIYF. The DNA for the CDR3 is TGTGCCGGCCAATTCCGGGACAGCTCTGGAAACACCATATATTTT.